This TCR beta chain was documented in a study of beta chain features in type 1 diabetes. Background on the study: The patients were much like the healthy donors in age, gender and cell yields. The study, taken as a whole, reports: Shorter templates may be favored by PCR, equally so in patients and controls. The study found that naive, central memory and Treg TCRB repertoires appeared more similar in patients than in healthy donors.

The investigators reverse transcribed all of the isolated RNA, so they sequenced expressed TCRB transcripts. The data were produced by immunoSEQ multiplex PCR, yet TCRdb's version contains in-frame clones alone and is incomplete. The repertoire holds about 350,000 clones, with 15% to 20% as singletons. Comments on this clone: What it binds is not known.

The CDR3 is 12 amino acids. Germline V gene lookup returns CDR1 MNHEY and CDR2 SVGAGI. V lost 5 bases to trimming and J lost 6 bases; unmatched junction nucleotides: 3. Via CD45RO/CCR7/CD25/CD127/CD95/CD27, cells of the CD4+ naive, central memory, regulatory and stem cell-like memory subsets were sorted. The rearrangement uses TRBV6-5 and TRBJ2-7, with TRBD1 identical over 8 bases. The clonotype originates from a woman aged 18-29 years in good health. The sample consisted of naive CD4+ T cells from blood. The chain's CDR3 is CASSGTGVEQYF. DNA for the CDR3: TGTGCCAGCAGTGGGACAGGCGTCGAGCAGTACTTC.